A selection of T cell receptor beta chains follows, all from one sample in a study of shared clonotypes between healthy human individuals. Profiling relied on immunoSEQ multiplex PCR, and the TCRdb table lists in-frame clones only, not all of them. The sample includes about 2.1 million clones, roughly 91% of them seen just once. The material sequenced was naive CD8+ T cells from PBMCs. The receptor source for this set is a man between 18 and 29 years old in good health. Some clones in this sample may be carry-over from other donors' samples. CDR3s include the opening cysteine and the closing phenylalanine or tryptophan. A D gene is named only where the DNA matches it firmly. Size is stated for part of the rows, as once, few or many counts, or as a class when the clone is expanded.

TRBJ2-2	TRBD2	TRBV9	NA	TGTGCCAGCAGCGTAGCTACGACTAGCGGGAGGACCGGGGAGCTGTTTTTT	CASSVATTSGRTGELFF
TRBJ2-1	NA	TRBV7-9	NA	TGTGCCAGCCGACTAGGGGGAAACAATGAGCAGTTCTTC	CASRLGGNNEQFF
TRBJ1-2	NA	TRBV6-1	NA	TGTGCCAGCAGTGAATACGGAGATGGCTACACCTTC	CASSEYGDGYTF
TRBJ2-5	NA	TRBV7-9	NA	TGTGCCAGCAGAATGACAGTGGGAGAGACCCAGTACTTC	CASRMTVGETQYF
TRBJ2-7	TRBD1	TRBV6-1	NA	TGTGCCAGCAGTGACCTGGGACAGGGCGGCGAGCAGTACTTC	CASSDLGQGGEQYF
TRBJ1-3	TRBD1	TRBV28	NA	TGTGCCACCGCCAGGGGGCTCGATGGAAACACCATATATTTT	CATARGLDGNTIYF
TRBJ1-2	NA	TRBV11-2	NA	TGTGCCAGCAGCCGGCGAGGCCGCACTTCCTATGGCTACACCTTC	CASSRRGRTSYGYTF
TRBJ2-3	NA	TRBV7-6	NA	TGTGCCAGCAGCCCCCGGGGAGCCACAGATACGCAGTATTTT	CASSPRGATDTQYF
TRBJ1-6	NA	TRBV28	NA	TGTGCCAGCAGTTTTGCGGTAGGGGCCAATTCACCCCTCCACTTT	CASSFAVGANSPLHF
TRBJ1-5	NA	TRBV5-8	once	TGTGCCAGCAGCTTGGAAGGACAGCACAATCAGCCCCAGCATTTT	CASSLEGQHNQPQHF
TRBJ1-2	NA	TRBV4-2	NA	TGTGCCAGCAGCCAAGATGGCCGGGAACTTAACTATGGCTACACCTTC	CASSQDGRELNYGYTF
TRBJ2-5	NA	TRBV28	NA	TGTGCCAGCAGTGTCCAGACTAGTGTATTGGGGACCCAGTACTTC	CASSVQTSVLGTQYF
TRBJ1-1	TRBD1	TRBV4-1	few	TGCGCCAGCGCTTTAACAGGGGCGAACACTGAAGCTTTCTTT	CASALTGANTEAFF
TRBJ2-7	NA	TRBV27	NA	TGTGCCAGCAGCCGGTGGGGCGAAAACTACGAGCAGTACTTC	CASSRWGENYEQYF
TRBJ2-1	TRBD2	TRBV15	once	TGTGCCACCAGCAGAGATATTACGGGAGGATACAATGAGCAGTTCTTC	CATSRDITGGYNEQFF
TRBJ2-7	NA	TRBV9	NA	TGTGCCAGCAGCTCGCGGGCTAGCTCCTACGAGCAGTACTTC	CASSSRASSYEQYF
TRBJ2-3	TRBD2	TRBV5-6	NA	TGTGCCAGCAGCGCCCTCGGGACTACCACAGATACGCAGTATTTT	CASSALGTTTDTQYF
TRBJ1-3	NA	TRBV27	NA	TGTGCCAGCAGGAGACAGAGCTCTGGAAACACCATATATTTT	CASRRQSSGNTIYF
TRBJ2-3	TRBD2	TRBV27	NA	TGTGCCAGCAGTCCACCAGCGGGGCACACAGATACGCAGTATTTT	CASSPPAGHTDTQYF
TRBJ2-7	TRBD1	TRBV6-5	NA	TGTGCCAGCAGTGTGGGACAGGGTGGAGGGCAGTACTTC	CASSVGQGGGQYF
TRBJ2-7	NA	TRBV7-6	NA	TGTGCCAGCAGCTTAGAGGCCGGGAGTCAATACGAGCAGTACTTC	CASSLEAGSQYEQYF
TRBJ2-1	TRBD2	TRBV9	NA	TGTGCCAGCAGTGTCCCTGGCGGGAGGGCCCAAAACTACAATGAGCAGTTCTTC	CASSVPGGRAQNYNEQFF
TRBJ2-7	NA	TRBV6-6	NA	TGTGCCAGCACTCCGTGGGGGGCGAGGAACGAGCAGTACTTC	CASTPWGARNEQYF
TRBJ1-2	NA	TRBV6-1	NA	TGTGCCAACATGGGGGTTGTGGGAACTAACTATGGCTACACCTTC	CANMGVVGTNYGYTF
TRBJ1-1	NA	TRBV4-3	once	TGCGCCAGCAGCCAAGATCGGGTCGCGAACACTGAAGCTTTCTTT	CASSQDRVANTEAFF
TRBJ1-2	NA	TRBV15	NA	TGTGCCACCAGCAGAGATTGGCTTGGGGCGGGGAATGGCTACACCTTC	CATSRDWLGAGNGYTF
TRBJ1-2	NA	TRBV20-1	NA	TGCAGTGCTAGAGTAGACTATGGCTACACCTTC	CSARVDYGYTF
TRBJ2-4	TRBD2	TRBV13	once	TGTGCCAGCAGCCCTACCGGGACTAGCGGACTCCTAGCCAAAAACATTCAGTACTTC	CASSPTGTSGLLAKNIQYF
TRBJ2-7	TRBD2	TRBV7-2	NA	TGTGCCAGCAGCTCACGGTTAGTACAGCGGGACTACGAGCAGTACTTC	CASSSRLVQRDYEQYF
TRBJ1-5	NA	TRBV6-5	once	TGTGCCAGCAGTACAGGGACGGTGCCCCAGCATTTT	CASSTGTVPQHF
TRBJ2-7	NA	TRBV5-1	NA	TGCGCCAGCAGCTTGAGTAACCCCTACGAGCAGTACTTC	CASSLSNPYEQYF
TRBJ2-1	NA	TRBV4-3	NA	TGCGCCAGCAGCTTACGATCGCCCGGCGGTGAGCAGTTCTTC	CASSLRSPGGEQFF
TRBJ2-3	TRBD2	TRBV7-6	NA	TGTGCCAGCAGCTTTTCCCGCGGGAGGACAGATACGCAGTATTTT	CASSFSRGRTDTQYF
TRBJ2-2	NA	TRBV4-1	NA	TGCGCCAGCAGCCCGCCGGGAGTTCGGAACACCGGGGAGCTGTTTTTT	CASSPPGVRNTGELFF
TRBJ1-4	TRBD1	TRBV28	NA	TGTGCCAGCAACCTTAGGGTGGACAGGCTAAGTGAAAAACTGTTTTTT	CASNLRVDRLSEKLFF
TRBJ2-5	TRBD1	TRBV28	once	TGTGCCAGCAGTTTATCCACGGGACAGCAAGAGACCCAGTACTTC	CASSLSTGQQETQYF
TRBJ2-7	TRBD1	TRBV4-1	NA	TGCGCCAGCAGCCAGCCCCCCGGACAGGCCCGAGGGGAGCAGTACTTC	CASSQPPGQARGEQYF
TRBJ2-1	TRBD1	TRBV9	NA	TGTGCCAGCAGCTTCTCGACAGGGGCCAATGAGCAGTTCTTC	CASSFSTGANEQFF
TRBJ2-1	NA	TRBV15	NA	TGTGCCACCAGTCAAGTTCGTGGAGATGAGCAGTTCTTC	CATSQVRGDEQFF
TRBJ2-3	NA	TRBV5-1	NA	TGCGCCAGCAGCTTGCGAGGGATGAGCACAGATACGCAGTATTTT	CASSLRGMSTDTQYF
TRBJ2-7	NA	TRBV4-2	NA	TGTGCCAGCAGCCAAGGAGGGGTCTACGAGCAGTACTTC	CASSQGGVYEQYF
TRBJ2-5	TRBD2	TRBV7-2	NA	TGTGCCAGCAGCTCCCGGACTAGACTCCAAGAGACCCAGTACTTC	CASSSRTRLQETQYF
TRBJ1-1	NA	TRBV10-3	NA	TGTGCCATATCTATCGGAGGGACCACTGAAGCTTTCTTT	CAISIGGTTEAFF
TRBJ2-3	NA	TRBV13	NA	TGTGCCAGCAACCCGGATACGCAGTATTTT	CASNPDTQYF
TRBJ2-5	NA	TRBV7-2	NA	TGTGCCAGCAGCTTACGAGGGAGCAGGGAGACCCAGTACTTC	CASSLRGSRETQYF
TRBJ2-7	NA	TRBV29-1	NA	TGCAGCGTTGTCCGGGGAGGCAGCTACGAGCAGTACTTC	CSVVRGGSYEQYF
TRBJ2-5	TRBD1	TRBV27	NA	TGTGCCAGCAGTTTAGGTCGACAGGGGGTATGGGAGACCCAGTACTTC	CASSLGRQGVWETQYF
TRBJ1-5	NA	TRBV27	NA	TGTGCCAGCAGTTTAGTCTACGTGTCGGGAAACAATCAGCCCCAGCATTTT	CASSLVYVSGNNQPQHF
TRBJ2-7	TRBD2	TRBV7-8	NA	TGTGCCAGCAGCTCGGGACTAGCGGCTTACGAGCAGTACTTC	CASSSGLAAYEQYF
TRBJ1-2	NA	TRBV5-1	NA	TGCGCCAGCAGCTTGGACTTGAGTGGGATTCATCAGGACTATGGCTACACCTTC	CASSLDLSGIHQDYGYTF
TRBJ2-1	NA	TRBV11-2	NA	TGTGCCAGCAGCTTACTGGCGGGGAACAATGAGCAGTTCTTC	CASSLLAGNNEQFF
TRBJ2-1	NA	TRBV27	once	TGTGCCAGCAGTACCAGAGGCTCCTACAATGAGCAGTTCTTC	CASSTRGSYNEQFF